This T cell receptor beta chain appears in the sequencing data of a study of CD8 T cells in Susac syndrome. Study findings and constraints: A relatively small number of individuals underwent TCR sequencing and HLA analysis.

From blood CD8+ and CD4+ T cells, the TCR beta chain was sequenced. TEMRA cells underwent FACS enrichment and CD8+ and CD4+ T cells underwent negative isolation. RNA totalling roughly 0.5 to 1 ug underwent reverse transcription with random hexamers. The method of amplification for TCR beta CDR3 was immunoSEQ multiplex PCR, covering 54 Vbeta and 13 Jbeta. TCRdb re-analysed the immunoSEQ multiplex PCR reads in MiXCR, keeping a single row per CDR3 protein. The sample gives over 120,000 distinct CDR3 sequences, approximately 94% of which show up once; approximately 0.08% is in the top ten. In regard to this clonotype: Its specificity is not known.

The CDR3 extends over 14 amino acids. Germline V lookup: CDR1 LGHDT, CDR2 YNNKEL (reference sequence). V was trimmed by 3 bases and J by 4 bases, leaving 11 bases between them. Sequencing used CD4+ T cells from PBMCs. The V gene is TRBV3-1, the J gene TRBJ2-3, with D possibly being TRBD1 (5 bases). The receptor was isolated from a human donor in good health. CDR3: CASSHSREPDTQYF. The CDR3 region has the DNA TGTGCCAGCAGCCACAGCAGGGAACCAGATACGCAGTATTTT.